The present TCR beta chain was sequenced within a study of shared clonotypes between healthy human individuals (TCRdb year 2020). Study-wide context: Three men and a couple of women, aged 18 to 49 years, made up the cohort. Blood TCR repertoires of about five healthy adults were deeply sequenced to estimate repertoire size and the extent of clonotype sharing between individuals. For each donor, CD4 naive and CD4 memory were each run on three plates, CD8 naive on two plates, and CD8 memory on one plate. To increase sequencing depth and limit assay-specific biases, TCR repertoire library preparation and sequencing were carried out by different laboratories using diverse techniques. Each donor's leukapheresis produced roughly between roughly 0.94 and 9.5 billion PBMCs.

The research as a whole found: Sampling was limited to blood, and TCR repertoires in tissue likely differ from TCR repertoires in blood. Pairwise subsampling led to the expectation that sequencing depth would affect the degree of clonotype sharing among donors. The genetic and exposure-history diversity represented was limited by the small number of donors. Clonotypes shared by all four sorted-subset donors showed higher generation probabilities than non-shared clonotypes. Sharing across several donors was observed for approximately 5% of naive CD4, 3.5% of naive CD8, over 2% of memory CD4, and around 0.4% of memory CD8 clonotypes. Naive subsets generally had larger estimated clonotype richness than memory subsets did. Even with the large sequencing depth, rarefaction of the sorted-subset datasets indicated that sequencing was incomplete.

CDR1 SGHNT and CDR2 YYREEE were looked up in the germline V gene (reference sequence). The junction shows trimming of 4 bases on V and 1 base on J, plus 11 bases between the germline ends. Spanning cysteine to phenylalanine, the CDR3 consists of 14 amino acids. The entry retains the CDR3 DNA only, 42 bases that are in frame from base 1. Using the deep immunoSEQ assay, TCR CDR3 regions were amplified from genomic DNA by multiplex PCR. Extracted genomic DNA from each cell subset was distributed evenly across all wells of several immunoSEQ 96-well plates, and each plate was treated as a replicate. For sorted subsets, 150 to 200 ng genomic DNA, equal to about 30,000 T cell genomes, was loaded into each replicate PCR. Purified libraries were quantified with a Qubit 3.0 fluorometer, sized on a Bioanalyzer 2100, and re-quantified with the KAPA Library Quantification kit. A separate single-read 150-cycle Illumina NextSeq 550 flow cell was used to sequence each immunoSEQ 96-well plate. Turning to the authors' computational methods: Because the immunoSEQ output held only junctional sequences and lacked quality scores, the filtering could not match the filtering applied to full-length reads. To assign V/J genes and CDR3, sequences were annotated using PyIR, a Python wrapper for IgBLAST v1.9, with IMGT germline references. Reads were filtered out if the reads had weak V/J assignments (E-value above 1e-6), no CDR3, stop codons, out-of-frame junctions, or ambiguous translated residues. V3J clonotypes were defined as sequences sharing the same inferred V gene, J gene, and CDR3 amino acid sequence. Percentage overlap between repertoires was computed as shared unique clonotypes divided by the size of the smaller repertoire. RTK rarefaction, the Chao1 estimator, and Recon v2.1 estimates of unobserved clonotypes were used to assess repertoire richness. OLGA was used to compute generation probabilities for all TCRbeta clonotypes that the gDNA method yielded from a handful of donors. TCRdb provides this immuneACCESS table in a form limited to in-frame rearrangements. Some clones are lacking; in checked studies, under half of them reflect an unresolved V gene, and why the rest are absent is not known. V and J calls and clone size are those listed in that table; D and trimming were worked out from the DNA. This sample is represented by a few million clones; approximately 95% of them were singletons. The ten largest clones add up to about 0.37% of the sample.

The donors were healthy, HIV-negative adults who had no recently reported acute infections or vaccinations. All donors were Caucasian adults living in Nashville, Tennessee, USA. CD4+ T cells were enriched through magnetic negative selection, after which naive cells were positively selected on CD45RA and the remaining negative fraction served as the memory subset. Blood was collected by leukapheresis, and PBMCs were isolated by Ficoll-Histopaque density gradient centrifugation and then cryopreserved in liquid nitrogen vapor phase. Analytical flow cytometry was used to check the purity and quantity of every magnetically sorted T cell population. Genomic DNA was isolated from each sorted fraction and quantified by UV absorbance on a Nanodrop 2000c. Turning to this clone: This clone's antigen is unknown. No per-base quality is available; no much larger clone lies one base away.

This clonotype was obtained from a young man in good health. Some clones in this sample may be carry-over from other donors' samples. The V gene is TRBV5-4 and the J gene is TRBJ1-1, and the D gene may be TRBD1, 5 bases matching. The sequencing sample was made of naive CD4+ T cells from PBMCs. The meaning of the sample's cell subset or site label: CD45RA+ positively selected. Here is the DNA: TGTGCCAGCAGCCCCCTCGGGGGGAACACTGAAGCTTTCTTT. It is translated as CASSPLGGNTEAFF.